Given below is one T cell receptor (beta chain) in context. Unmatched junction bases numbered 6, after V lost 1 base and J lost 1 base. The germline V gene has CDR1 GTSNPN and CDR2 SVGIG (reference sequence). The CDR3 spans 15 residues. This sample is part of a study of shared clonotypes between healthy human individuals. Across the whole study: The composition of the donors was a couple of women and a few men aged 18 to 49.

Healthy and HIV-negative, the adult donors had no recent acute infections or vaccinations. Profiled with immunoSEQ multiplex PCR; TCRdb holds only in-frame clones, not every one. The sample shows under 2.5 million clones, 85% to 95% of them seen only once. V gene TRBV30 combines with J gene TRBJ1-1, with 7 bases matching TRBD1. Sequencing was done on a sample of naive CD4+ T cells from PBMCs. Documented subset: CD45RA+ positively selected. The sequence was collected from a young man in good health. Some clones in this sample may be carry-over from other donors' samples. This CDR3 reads CAWSAETGKNTEAFF. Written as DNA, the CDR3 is TGTGCCTGGAGTGCCGAGACAGGGAAGAACACTGAAGCTTTCTTT.